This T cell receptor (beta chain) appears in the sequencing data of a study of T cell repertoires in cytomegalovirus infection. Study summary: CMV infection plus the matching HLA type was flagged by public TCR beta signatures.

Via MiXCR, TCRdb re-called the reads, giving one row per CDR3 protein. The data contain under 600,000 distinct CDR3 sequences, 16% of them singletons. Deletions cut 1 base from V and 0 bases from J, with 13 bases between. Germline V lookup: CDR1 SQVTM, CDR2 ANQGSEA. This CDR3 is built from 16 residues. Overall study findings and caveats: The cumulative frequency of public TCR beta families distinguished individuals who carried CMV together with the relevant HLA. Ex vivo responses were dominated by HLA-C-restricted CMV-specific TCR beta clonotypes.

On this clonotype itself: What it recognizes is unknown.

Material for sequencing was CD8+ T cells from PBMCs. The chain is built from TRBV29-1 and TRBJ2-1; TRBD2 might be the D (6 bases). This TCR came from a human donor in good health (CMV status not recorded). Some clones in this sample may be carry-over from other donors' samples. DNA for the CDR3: TGCAGCGTTGAAGGAAGGCGGGGACCCTCCTACAATGAGCAGTTCTTC. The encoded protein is CSVEGRRGPSYNEQFF.